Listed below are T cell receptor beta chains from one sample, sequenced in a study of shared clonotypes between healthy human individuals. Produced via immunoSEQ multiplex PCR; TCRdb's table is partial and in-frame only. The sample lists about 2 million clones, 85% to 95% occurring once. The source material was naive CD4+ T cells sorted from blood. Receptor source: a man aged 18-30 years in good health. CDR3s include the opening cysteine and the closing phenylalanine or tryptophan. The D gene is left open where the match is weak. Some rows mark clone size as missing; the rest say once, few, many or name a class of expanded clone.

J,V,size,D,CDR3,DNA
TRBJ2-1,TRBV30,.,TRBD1,CARRTTGGSYNEQFF,TGTGCCCGTAGGACGACAGGGGGATCCTACAATGAGCAGTTCTTC
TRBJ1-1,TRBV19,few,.,CATSDGGLGIPNTEAFF,TGTGCCACCTCGGACGGGGGGCTGGGAATCCCGAACACTGAAGCTTTCTTT
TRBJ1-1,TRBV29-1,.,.,CSAWSAGKGNTEAFF,TGCAGCGCCTGGTCAGCAGGGAAGGGGAACACTGAAGCTTTCTTT
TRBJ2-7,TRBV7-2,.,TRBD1,CASSRSGTGVRGEQYF,TGTGCCAGCAGCCGATCCGGGACAGGGGTGAGGGGCGAGCAGTACTTC
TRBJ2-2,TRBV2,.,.,CASSDFVRKNTGELFF,TGTGCCAGCAGTGACTTTGTCAGAAAAAACACCGGGGAGCTGTTTTTT
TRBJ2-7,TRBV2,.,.,CASRAGPSSYEQYF,TGTGCCAGCAGGGCGGGGCCTAGCTCCTACGAGCAGTACTTC
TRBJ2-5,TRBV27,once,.,CASSLFRQETQYF,TGTGCCAGCAGTTTATTTAGGCAAGAGACCCAGTACTTC
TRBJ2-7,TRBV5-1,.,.,CASSLAREMSSYEQYF,TGCGCCAGCAGCTTGGCCAGGGAGATGAGCTCCTACGAGCAGTACTTC
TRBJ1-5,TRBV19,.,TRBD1,CASSIGGTGHNQPQHF,TGTGCCAGTAGTATAGGCGGGACAGGGCACAATCAGCCCCAGCATTTT
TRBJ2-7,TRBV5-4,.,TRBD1,CASSSGQGSTYEQYF,TGTGCCAGCAGCTCCGGACAGGGGAGCACCTACGAGCAGTACTTC
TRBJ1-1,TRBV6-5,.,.,CASRGPLVEAFF,TGTGCCAGCAGAGGGCCGTTGGTTGAAGCTTTCTTT
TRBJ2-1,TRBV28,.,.,CASSPQVLGEDEQFF,TGTGCCAGCAGTCCCCAGGTACTGGGCGAGGATGAGCAGTTCTTC
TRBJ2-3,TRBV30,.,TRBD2,CAWSVSRRTSGRSTDTQYF,TGTGCCTGGAGTGTAAGTCGGCGTACTAGCGGGAGGAGCACAGATACGCAGTATTTT
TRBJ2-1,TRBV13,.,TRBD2,CASSLLGLAEYNEQFF,TGTGCCAGCAGCTTACTGGGACTAGCGGAATACAATGAGCAGTTCTTC
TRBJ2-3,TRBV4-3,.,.,CASSQVEPGTTDTQYF,TGCGCCAGCAGCCAAGTCGAGCCCGGAACCACAGATACGCAGTATTTT
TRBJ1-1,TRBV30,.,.,CAWSGRGSGFMGTEAFF,TGTGCCTGGAGCGGGAGGGGTAGCGGTTTTATGGGCACTGAAGCTTTCTTT
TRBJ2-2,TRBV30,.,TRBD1,CAWEGTGVTGELFF,TGTGCCTGGGAAGGGACAGGGGTGACCGGGGAGCTGTTTTTT
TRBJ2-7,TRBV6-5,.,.,CASSPAGSYEQYF,TGTGCCAGCAGTCCGGCGGGGTCCTACGAGCAGTACTTC
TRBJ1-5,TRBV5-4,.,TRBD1,CASSSDWTGPQHF,TGTGCCAGCAGCTCTGACTGGACAGGGCCCCAGCATTTT
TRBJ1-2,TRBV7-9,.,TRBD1,CASSLPPGTGHYGYTF,TGTGCCAGCAGCTTACCACCTGGGACAGGACACTATGGCTACACCTTC
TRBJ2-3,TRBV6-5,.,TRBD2,CASSTSGSSWDTQYF,TGTGCCAGCTCGACTAGCGGGAGTTCGTGGGATACGCAGTATTTT
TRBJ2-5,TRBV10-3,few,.,CATLPRGEVGETQYF,TGTGCCACCCTCCCCCGTGGGGAGGTGGGGGAGACCCAGTACTTC
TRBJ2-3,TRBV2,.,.,CASSVFSGPTDTQYF,TGTGCCAGCAGTGTCTTCAGCGGACCCACAGATACGCAGTATTTT
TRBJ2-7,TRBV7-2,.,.,CASSLVGGASYEQYF,TGTGCCAGCAGCTTAGTAGGCGGTGCTTCCTACGAGCAGTACTTC
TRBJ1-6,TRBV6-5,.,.,CASRYRALVSPLHF,TGTGCCAGCAGGTACAGGGCACTGGTTTCGCCCCTCCACTTT
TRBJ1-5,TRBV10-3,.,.,CAIKGEGSNQPQHF,TGTGCCATCAAGGGAGAGGGTAGCAATCAGCCCCAGCATTTT
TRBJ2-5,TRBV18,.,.,CASSRLIQETQYF,TGTGCCAGCTCACGACTGATCCAAGAGACCCAGTACTTC
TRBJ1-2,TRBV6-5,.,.,CASSYSRQGGGYTF,TGTGCCAGCAGTTACTCACGGCAGGGTGGTGGCTACACCTTC
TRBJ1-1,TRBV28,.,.,CASSWGAEDTEAFF,TGTGCCAGCAGCTGGGGGGCGGAGGACACTGAAGCTTTCTTT
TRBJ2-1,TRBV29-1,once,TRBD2,CSGRTSASSYNEQFF,TGCAGCGGAAGGACTAGCGCCAGCTCCTACAATGAGCAGTTCTTC
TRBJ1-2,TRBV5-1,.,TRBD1,CASSSPGTADGYTF,TGCGCCAGCAGCTCTCCCGGGACAGCGGATGGCTACACCTTC
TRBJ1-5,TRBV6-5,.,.,CASSSTQGKNQPQHF,TGTGCCAGCAGTAGTACACAGGGTAAGAATCAGCCCCAGCATTTT
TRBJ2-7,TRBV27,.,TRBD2,CASSLTGLAGGYEQYF,TGTGCCAGCAGTTTAACGGGACTAGCGGGAGGGTACGAGCAGTACTTC
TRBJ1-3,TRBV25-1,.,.,CASSTSGNTIYF,TGTGCCAGCAGTACCTCTGGAAACACCATATATTTT
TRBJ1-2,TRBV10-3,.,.,CAISESSGREDGYTF,TGTGCCATCAGTGAGTCGTCTGGCAGGGAGGATGGCTACACCTTC
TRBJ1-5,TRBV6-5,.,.,CASSLQGSNQPQHF,TGTGCCAGCAGTCTCCAGGGGAGTAATCAGCCCCAGCATTTT
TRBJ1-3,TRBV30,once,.,CACRRRSGNTIYF,TGTGCCTGCCGGCGGCGCTCTGGAAACACCATATATTTT
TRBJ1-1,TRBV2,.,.,CASTRLGTVSREAFF,TGTGCCAGCACCCGTCTTGGTACCGTGTCAAGGGAAGCTTTCTTT